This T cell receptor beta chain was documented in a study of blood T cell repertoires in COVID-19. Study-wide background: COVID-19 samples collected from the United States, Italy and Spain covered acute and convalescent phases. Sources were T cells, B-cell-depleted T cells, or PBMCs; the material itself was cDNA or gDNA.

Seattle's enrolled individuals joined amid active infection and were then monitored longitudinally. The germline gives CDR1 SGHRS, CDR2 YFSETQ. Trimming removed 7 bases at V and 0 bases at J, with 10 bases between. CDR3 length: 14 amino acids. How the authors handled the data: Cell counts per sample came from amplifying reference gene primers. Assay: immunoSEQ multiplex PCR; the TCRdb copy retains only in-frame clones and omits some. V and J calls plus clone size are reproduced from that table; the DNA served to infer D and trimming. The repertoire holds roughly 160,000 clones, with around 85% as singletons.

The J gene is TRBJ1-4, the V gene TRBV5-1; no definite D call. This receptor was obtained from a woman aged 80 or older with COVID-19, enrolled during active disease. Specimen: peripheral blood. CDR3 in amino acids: CASRTGATNEKLFF. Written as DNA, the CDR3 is TGCGCCAGCCGAACCGGTGCAACTAATGAAAAACTGTTTTTT.